This record looks at one T cell receptor beta chain sequence and its context. The sample belongs to a study of cytomegalovirus exposure and HLA in healthy donors. Vbeta (60) and Jbeta (13) primers were used in the PCR. Repertoires were generated with immunoSEQ multiplex PCR, while TCRdb's copy carries only in-frame clones and drops some. The table includes about 140,000 clones, more than 75% detected once. Deletions cut 2 bases from V and 7 bases from J, with 9 bases between. There are 14 residues in the CDR3. Looked up from germline, CDR1 is SEHNR and CDR2 is FQNEAQ (reference sequence). The J gene is TRBJ1-6, the V gene TRBV7-9; tentative D call: TRBD1 (5 bases). The sample was PBMCs. The receptor's source is a woman between 50 and 59 years old in good health and CMV-seropositive. The CDR3 DNA is TGTGCCAGCAGCTTAAGACAGTTGAATTCACCCCTCCACTTT. Translating it yields CASSLRQLNSPLHF.